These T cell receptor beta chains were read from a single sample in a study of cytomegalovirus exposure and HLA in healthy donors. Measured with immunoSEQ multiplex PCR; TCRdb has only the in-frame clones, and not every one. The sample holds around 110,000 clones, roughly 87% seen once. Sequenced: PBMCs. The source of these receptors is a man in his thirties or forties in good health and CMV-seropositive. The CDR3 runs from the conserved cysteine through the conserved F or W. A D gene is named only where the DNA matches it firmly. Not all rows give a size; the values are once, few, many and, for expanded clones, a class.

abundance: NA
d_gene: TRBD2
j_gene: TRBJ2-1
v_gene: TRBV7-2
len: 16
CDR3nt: TGTGCCAGCAGCTCGTTAGCGGGGGCGCCTGGGAATGAGCAGTTCTTC
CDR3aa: CASSSLAGAPGNEQFF

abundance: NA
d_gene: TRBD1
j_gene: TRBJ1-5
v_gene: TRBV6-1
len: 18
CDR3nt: TGTGCCAGCAGTGAGGCGGGACAGTGGGAGTCCGGCAATCAGCCCCAGCATTTT
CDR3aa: CASSEAGQWESGNQPQHF

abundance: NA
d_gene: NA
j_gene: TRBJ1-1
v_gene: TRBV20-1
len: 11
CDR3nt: TGCAGTTATGGGGAGGGCACTGAAGCTTTCTTT
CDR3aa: CSYGEGTEAFF

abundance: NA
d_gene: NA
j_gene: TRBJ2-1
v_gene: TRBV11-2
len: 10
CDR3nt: TGTGCCAGTAGTAACAATGAGCAGTTCTTC
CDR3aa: CASSNNEQFF

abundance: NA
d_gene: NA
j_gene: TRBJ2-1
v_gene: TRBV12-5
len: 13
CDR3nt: TGTGCTAGTGGTTTTTACTCCTACAATGAGCAGTTCTTC
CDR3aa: CASGFYSYNEQFF

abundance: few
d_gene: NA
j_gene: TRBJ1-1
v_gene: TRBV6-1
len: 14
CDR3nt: TGTGCCAGCAGACCCCTTAGTCAGGCCACTGAAGCTTTCTTT
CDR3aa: CASRPLSQATEAFF

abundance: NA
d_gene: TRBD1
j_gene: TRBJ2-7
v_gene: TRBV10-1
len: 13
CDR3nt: TGCGCCAGCAGTCCCGGACAGGCGGGCGAGCAGTACTTC
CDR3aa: CASSPGQAGEQYF

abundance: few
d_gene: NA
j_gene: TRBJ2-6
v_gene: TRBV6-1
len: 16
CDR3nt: TGTGCCAGCAGTGAAGTATTAAACTCTGGGGCCAACGTCCTGACTTTC
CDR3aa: CASSEVLNSGANVLTF

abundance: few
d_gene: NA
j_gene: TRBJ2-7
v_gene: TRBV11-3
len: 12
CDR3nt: TGTGCCAGCAGCGAAGAGTCCTACGAGCAGTACTTC
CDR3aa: CASSEESYEQYF

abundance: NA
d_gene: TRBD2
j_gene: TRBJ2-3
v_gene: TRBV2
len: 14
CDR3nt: TGTGCCAGCAGAATCGGACTAGGCACAGATACGCAGTATTTT
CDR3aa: CASRIGLGTDTQYF

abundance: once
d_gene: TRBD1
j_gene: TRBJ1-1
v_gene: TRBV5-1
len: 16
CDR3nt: TGCGCCAGCAGCTTTCAAAGGGACAGGGGGGACACTGAAGCTTTCTTT
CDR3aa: CASSFQRDRGDTEAFF

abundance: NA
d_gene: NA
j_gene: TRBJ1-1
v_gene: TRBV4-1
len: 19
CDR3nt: TGCGCCAGCAGCCAAGAACCCCTTCCAGGACTTGAAGAGAACACTGAAGCTTTCTTT
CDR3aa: CASSQEPLPGLEENTEAFF

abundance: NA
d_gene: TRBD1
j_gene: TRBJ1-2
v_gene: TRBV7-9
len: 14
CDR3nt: TGTTCCAGCAGCTTATTAGGACAGGGATTTGGCTACACCTTC
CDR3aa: CSSSLLGQGFGYTF

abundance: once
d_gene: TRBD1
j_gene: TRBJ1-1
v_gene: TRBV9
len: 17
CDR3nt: TGTGCCAGCAGCGTAGCCCTACAGGGGGCTGGGAACACTGAAGCTTTCTTT
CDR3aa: CASSVALQGAGNTEAFF

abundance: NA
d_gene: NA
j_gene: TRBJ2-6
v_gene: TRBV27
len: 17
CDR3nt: TGTGCCAGCAGTCGAACAAAGAAAGTCTCTGGGGCCAACGTCCTGACTTTC
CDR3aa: CASSRTKKVSGANVLTF

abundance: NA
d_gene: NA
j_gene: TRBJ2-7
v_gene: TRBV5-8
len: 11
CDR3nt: TGTGCCAGCAGCCCAGGGTGGGAGCAGTACTTC
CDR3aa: CASSPGWEQYF

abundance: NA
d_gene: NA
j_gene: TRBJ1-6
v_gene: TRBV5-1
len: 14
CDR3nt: TGCGCCAGCAGCCTAGACAGGAGCACCTCACCCCTCCACTTT
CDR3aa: CASSLDRSTSPLHF

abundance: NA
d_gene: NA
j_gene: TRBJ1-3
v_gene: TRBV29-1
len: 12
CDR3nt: TGCAGCGTTGAAAGAGGGGGAAACACCATATATTTT
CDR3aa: CSVERGGNTIYF

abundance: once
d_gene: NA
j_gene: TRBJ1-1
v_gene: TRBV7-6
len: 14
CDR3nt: TGTGCCAGCAGCTTACTCGGGGGTTACGCTGAAGCTTTCTTT
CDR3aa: CASSLLGGYAEAFF

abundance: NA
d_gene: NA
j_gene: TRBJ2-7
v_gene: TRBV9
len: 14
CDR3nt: TGTGCCAGCAGCGTCAGGGGTTGGTCTAGCGAGCAGTACTTC
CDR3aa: CASSVRGWSSEQYF

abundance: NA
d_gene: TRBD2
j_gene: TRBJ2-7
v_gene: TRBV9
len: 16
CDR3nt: TGTGCCAGCAGCGTAGGGGCGGGGGGGCCATCTGGCGAGCAGTACTTC
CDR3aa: CASSVGAGGPSGEQYF

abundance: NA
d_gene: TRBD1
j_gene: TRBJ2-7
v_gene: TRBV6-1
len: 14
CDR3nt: TGTGCCAGCAGCGCTGGACAGGGTTCCTACGAGCAGTACTTC
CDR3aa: CASSAGQGSYEQYF

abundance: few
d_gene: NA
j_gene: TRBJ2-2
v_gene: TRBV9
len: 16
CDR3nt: TGTGCCAGCAGCGTAGCCCCGACAGGATCCACCGGGGAGCTGTTTTTT
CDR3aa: CASSVAPTGSTGELFF

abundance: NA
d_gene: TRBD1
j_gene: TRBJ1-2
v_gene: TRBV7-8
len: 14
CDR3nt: TGTGCCAGCAGCTTAGCACAGGGGAGCTATGGCTACACCTTC
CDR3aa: CASSLAQGSYGYTF

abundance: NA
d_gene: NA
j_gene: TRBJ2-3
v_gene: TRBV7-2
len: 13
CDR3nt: TGTGCCAGCAGCTCCGTAATCACAGATACGCAGTATTTT
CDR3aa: CASSSVITDTQYF

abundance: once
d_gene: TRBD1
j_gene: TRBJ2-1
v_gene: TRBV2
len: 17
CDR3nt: TGTGCCAGCAGTGAAGCGGGACAGGGGTTTTTTGGGAATGAGCAGTTCTTC
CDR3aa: CASSEAGQGFFGNEQFF

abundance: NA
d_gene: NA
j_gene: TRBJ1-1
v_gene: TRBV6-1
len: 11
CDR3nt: TGTGCCAGCAGTTACGGCACTGAAGCTTTCTTT
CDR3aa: CASSYGTEAFF

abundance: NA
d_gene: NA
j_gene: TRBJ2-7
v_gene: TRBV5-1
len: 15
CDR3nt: TGCGCCAGCAGCAGGACTGCTGAGAGCTCCTACGAGCAGTACTTC
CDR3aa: CASSRTAESSYEQYF

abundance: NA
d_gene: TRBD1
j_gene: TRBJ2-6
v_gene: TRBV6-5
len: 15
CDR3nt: TGTGCCAGCACCAGACAGGGCTCTGGGGCCAACGTCCTGACTTTC
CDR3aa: CASTRQGSGANVLTF

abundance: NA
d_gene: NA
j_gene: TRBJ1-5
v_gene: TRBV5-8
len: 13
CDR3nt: TGTGCCAGCAGCCTCAGGTTCAATCAGCCCCAGCATTTT
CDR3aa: CASSLRFNQPQHF

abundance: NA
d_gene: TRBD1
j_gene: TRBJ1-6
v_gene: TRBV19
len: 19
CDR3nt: TGTGCCAGTAGTATTGCGACAGGGGCTCGGAGCTCCTATAATTCACCCCTCCACTTT
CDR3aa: CASSIATGARSSYNSPLHF

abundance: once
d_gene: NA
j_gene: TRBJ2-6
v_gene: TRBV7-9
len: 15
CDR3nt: TGTGCCAGCAGCTCCCGGGGAGAAGGGGCCAACGTCCTGACTTTC
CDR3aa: CASSSRGEGANVLTF

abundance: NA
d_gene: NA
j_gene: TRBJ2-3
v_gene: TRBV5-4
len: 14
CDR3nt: TGTGCCAGCAGCTTATCGAGGTTCACAGATACGCAGTATTTT
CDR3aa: CASSLSRFTDTQYF

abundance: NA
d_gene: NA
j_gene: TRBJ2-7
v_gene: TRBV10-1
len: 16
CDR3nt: TGCGCCAGCAGTTTACATCCCAGCTCTAGCTCCTACGAGCAGTACTTC
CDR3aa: CASSLHPSSSSYEQYF

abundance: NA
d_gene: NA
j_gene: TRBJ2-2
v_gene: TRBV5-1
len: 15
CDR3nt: TGCGCCAGCAGCTTAGGCGGGGACCTCACCGGGGAGCTGTTTTTT
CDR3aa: CASSLGGDLTGELFF

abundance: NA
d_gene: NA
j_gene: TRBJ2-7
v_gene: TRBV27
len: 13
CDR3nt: TGTGCCAGCAGTTTATCCCCTCCCTACGAGCAGTACTTC
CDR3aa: CASSLSPPYEQYF

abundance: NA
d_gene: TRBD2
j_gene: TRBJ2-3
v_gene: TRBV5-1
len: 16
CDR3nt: TGCGCCAGCAGCTTGGATCTAGCGGGCCCTTCAGATACGCAGTATTTT
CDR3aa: CASSLDLAGPSDTQYF

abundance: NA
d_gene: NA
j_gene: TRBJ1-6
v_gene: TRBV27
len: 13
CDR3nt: TGTGCCAGCACAAAAAACGGGGATTCACCCCTCCACTTT
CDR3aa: CASTKNGDSPLHF

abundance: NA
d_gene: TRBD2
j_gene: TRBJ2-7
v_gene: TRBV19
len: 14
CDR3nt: TGTGCCAGTAGTCCACTAGCGCCATCCTACGAGCAGTACTTC
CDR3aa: CASSPLAPSYEQYF

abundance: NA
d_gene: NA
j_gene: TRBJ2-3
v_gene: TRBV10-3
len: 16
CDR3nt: TGTGCCATCAGTGAGCCCGCAGGGGCTAGCACAGATACGCAGTATTTT
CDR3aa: CAISEPAGASTDTQYF

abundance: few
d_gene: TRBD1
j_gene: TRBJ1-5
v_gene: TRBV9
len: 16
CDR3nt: TGTGCCAGCAGCACCGGGGGGGACAGTCGGAATCAGCCCCAGCATTTT
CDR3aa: CASSTGGDSRNQPQHF

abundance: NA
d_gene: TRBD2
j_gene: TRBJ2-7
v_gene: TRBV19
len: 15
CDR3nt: TGTGCCAGTAGTTGGCTAGCGGGGACTTCCTACGAGCAGTACTTC
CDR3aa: CASSWLAGTSYEQYF

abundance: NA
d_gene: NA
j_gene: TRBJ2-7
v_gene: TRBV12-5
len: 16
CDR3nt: TGTGCTAGTGGTTCGGGATCGGTTCCCGCCGTATACGAGCAGTACTTC
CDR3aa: CASGSGSVPAVYEQYF

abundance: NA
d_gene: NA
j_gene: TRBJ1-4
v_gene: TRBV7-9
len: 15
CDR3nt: TGTTCCAGCAGTATATTCGACGACTTCGGTGAAAAACTGTTTTTT
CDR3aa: CSSSIFDDFGEKLFF

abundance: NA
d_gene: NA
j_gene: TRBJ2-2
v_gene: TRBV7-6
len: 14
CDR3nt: TGTGCCAGCAGCTTTTCAGGAGGCACCGGGGAGCTGTTTTTT
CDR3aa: CASSFSGGTGELFF

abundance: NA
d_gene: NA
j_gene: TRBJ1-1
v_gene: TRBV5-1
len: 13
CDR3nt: TGCGCCAGCAGCTTATGGACACCTTCTGAAGCTTTCTTT
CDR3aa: CASSLWTPSEAFF

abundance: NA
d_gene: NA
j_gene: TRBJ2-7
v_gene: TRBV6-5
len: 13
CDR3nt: TGTGCCAGCAGGTCCACAGCTACCTACGAGCAGTACTTC
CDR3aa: CASRSTATYEQYF

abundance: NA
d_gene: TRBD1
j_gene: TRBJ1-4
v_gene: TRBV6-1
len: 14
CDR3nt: TGTGCCAGCAGCGGGGGACAGAACAATGAAAAACTGTTTTTT
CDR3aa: CASSGGQNNEKLFF

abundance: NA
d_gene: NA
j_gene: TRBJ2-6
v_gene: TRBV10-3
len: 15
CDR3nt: TGTGCCACTCAGGGACAAAGCTCTGGGGCCAACGTCCTGACTTTC
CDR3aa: CATQGQSSGANVLTF

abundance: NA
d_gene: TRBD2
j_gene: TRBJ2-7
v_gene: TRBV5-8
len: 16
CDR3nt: TGTGCCAGCAGGTTAGGGACTAGCGGGGGTTCCTACGAGCAGTACTTC
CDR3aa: CASRLGTSGGSYEQYF

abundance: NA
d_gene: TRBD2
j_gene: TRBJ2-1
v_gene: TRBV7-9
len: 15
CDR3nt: TGTGCCAGCAGAAGGAGCGGGGGGCGGGCGCATGAGCAGTTCTTC
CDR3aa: CASRRSGGRAHEQFF

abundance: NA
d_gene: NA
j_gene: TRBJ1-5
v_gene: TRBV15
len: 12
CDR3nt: TGTGCCACCAGCAGAATCGATCAGCCCCAGCATTTT
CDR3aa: CATSRIDQPQHF

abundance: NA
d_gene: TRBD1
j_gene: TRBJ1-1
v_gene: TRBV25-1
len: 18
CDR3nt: TGTGCCAGCAGTGACAGGCCCGGGACAGGGATAATGAACACTGAAGCTTTCTTT
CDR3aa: CASSDRPGTGIMNTEAFF

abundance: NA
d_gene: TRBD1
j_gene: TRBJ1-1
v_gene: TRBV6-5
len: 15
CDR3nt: TGTGCCAGCAGTTTCTCGACAGGGGGTGACACTGAAGCTTTCTTT
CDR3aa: CASSFSTGGDTEAFF

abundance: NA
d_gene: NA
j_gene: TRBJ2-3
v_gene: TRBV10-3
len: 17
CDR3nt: TGTGCCATCAGTGAGAGGGCGGGGAGCGCAGCGGGAGATACGCAGTATTTT
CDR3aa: CAISERAGSAAGDTQYF

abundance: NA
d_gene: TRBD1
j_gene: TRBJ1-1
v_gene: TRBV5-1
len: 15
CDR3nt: TGCGCCAGTCAGACAGGGGGTACGGCAGGGACTGAAGCTTTCTTT
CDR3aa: CASQTGGTAGTEAFF

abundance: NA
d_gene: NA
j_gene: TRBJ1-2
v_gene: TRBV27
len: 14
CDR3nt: TGTGCCAGCGCCTTTGCCGGGGGGCCCTATGGCTACACCTTC
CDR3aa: CASAFAGGPYGYTF

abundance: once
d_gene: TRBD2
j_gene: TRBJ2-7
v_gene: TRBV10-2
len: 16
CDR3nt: TGCGCCAGCAGTGAGCCCCGACTAGCGGGGCTCAACGAGCAGTACTTC
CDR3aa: CASSEPRLAGLNEQYF